This T cell receptor beta chain originates from a study of T cell responses to AZD1222 COVID-19 vaccine. Trimming cost V 0 bases and J 0 bases, with 18 bases left between them. The germline V gene has CDR1 LGHNA and CDR2 YSLEER. The CDR3 has 19 residues. The table came from immunoSEQ multiplex PCR; TCRdb's copy has only in-frame clones and leaves some out. The data hold roughly 130,000 clones, with around 90% observed a single time. This chain uses TRBV4-3 with TRBJ1-5; D uncertain. Material: peripheral blood, obtained on day 0 of AZD1222 vaccination. The receptor was isolated from an adult in good health. The CDR3 DNA reads as TGCGCCAGCAGCCAAGATTTGCGGCTAGACGAAAATAGCAATCAGCCCCAGCATTTT. Protein sequence: CASSQDLRLDENSNQPQHF.